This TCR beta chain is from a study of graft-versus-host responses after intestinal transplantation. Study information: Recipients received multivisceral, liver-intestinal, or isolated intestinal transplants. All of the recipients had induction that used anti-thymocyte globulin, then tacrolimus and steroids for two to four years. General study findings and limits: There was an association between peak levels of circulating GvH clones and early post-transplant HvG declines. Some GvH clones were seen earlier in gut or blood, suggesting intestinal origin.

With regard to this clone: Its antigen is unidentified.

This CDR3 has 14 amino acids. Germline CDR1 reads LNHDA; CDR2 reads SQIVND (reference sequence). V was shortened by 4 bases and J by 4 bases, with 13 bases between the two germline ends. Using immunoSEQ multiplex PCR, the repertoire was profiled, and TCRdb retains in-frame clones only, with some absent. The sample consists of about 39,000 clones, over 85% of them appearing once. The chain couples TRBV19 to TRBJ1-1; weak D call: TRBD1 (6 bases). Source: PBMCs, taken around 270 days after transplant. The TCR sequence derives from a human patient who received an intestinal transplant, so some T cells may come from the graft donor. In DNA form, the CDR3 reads TGTGCCAGTAGTACCGCAGGGGTGGGCACTGAAGCTTTCTTT. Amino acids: CASSTAGVGTEAFF.